A selection of T cell receptor beta chains follows, all from one sample in a study of T cells after yellow fever vaccination. TCRdb re-called the 5' RACE reads with MiXCR, one entry per CDR3 protein. The sample lists approximately 300,000 distinct CDR3 sequences, approximately 11% seen once, with 3% to 3.5% in the top ten. Sequencing was performed on CD4+ T cells sorted from PBMCs, taken 45 days after the yellow fever booster vaccination. The source is a young man who received the YFV17D yellow fever vaccine. Both conserved end residues are part of each CDR3. Fields, in order: D gene, clone size, J gene, V gene, CDR3 DNA, CDR3 protein. D genes are given only for firm matches. Some rows have no size entry. The others give once, few or many, or a class for an expanded clone.

d_gene: TRBD1
abundance: few
j_gene: TRBJ1-2
v_gene: TRBV19
CDR3nt: TGTGCCAGTAGTGGCCGCGGACAGGGGGCTAGCTACACCTTC
CDR3aa: CASSGRGQGASYTF

d_gene: TRBD1
abundance: few
j_gene: TRBJ1-3
v_gene: TRBV5-1
CDR3nt: TGCGCCAGCAGCTGGACAGGGGGCGAGAGTTCTGGAAACACCATATATTTT
CDR3aa: CASSWTGGESSGNTIYF

d_gene: -
abundance: few
j_gene: TRBJ2-2
v_gene: TRBV5-6
CDR3nt: TGTGCCAGCAGCTTGTCGCCCGGGTTTGGCGGGGAGCTGTTTTTT
CDR3aa: CASSLSPGFGGELFF

d_gene: -
abundance: many
j_gene: TRBJ2-2
v_gene: TRBV4-3
CDR3nt: TGCGCCAGCAGCACAGACCCGTACACCGGGGAGCTGTTTTTT
CDR3aa: CASSTDPYTGELFF

d_gene: -
abundance: few
j_gene: TRBJ2-7
v_gene: TRBV5-1
CDR3nt: TGCGCCAGCAGCCTTACCACAGGGAGCTACGAGCAGTACTTC
CDR3aa: CASSLTTGSYEQYF

d_gene: TRBD1
abundance: many
j_gene: TRBJ1-6
v_gene: TRBV12-3/TRBV12-4
CDR3nt: TGTGCCAGCAGTTTGCTGGGGACAGGGGCTTCACCCCTCCACTTT
CDR3aa: CASSLLGTGASPLHF

d_gene: TRBD2
abundance: -
j_gene: TRBJ2-2
v_gene: TRBV4-2
CDR3nt: TGTGCCAGCAGCCCGGCCCTAGCGGGGAGTACCGGGGAGCTGTTTTTT
CDR3aa: CASSPALAGSTGELFF

d_gene: -
abundance: few
j_gene: TRBJ1-2
v_gene: TRBV27
CDR3nt: TGTGCCAGCAGTTCACTGGGGGCAAGGGAATATGGCTACACCTTC
CDR3aa: CASSSLGAREYGYTF

d_gene: -
abundance: many
j_gene: TRBJ2-2
v_gene: TRBV6-2/TRBV6-3
CDR3nt: TGTGCCAGCAGTTACGCAACTCTCGGCACCGGGGAGCTGTTTTTT
CDR3aa: CASSYATLGTGELFF

d_gene: -
abundance: many
j_gene: TRBJ1-1
v_gene: TRBV28
CDR3nt: TGTGCCAGCAATCCCGGGGGAGGGTTTCCCACTGAAGCTTTCTTT
CDR3aa: CASNPGGGFPTEAFF

d_gene: -
abundance: -
j_gene: TRBJ2-3
v_gene: TRBV19
CDR3nt: TGTGCCAGTAGTATCCGGGCCTCCCGAGATACGCAGTATTTT
CDR3aa: CASSIRASRDTQYF

d_gene: -
abundance: -
j_gene: TRBJ2-1
v_gene: TRBV19
CDR3nt: TGTGCCAGTAGTGTTCTGGATAGCTCCTACAATGAGCAGTTCTTC
CDR3aa: CASSVLDSSYNEQFF

d_gene: TRBD1
abundance: -
j_gene: TRBJ1-1
v_gene: TRBV4-3
CDR3nt: TGCGCCAGCAGCCGCCGGACAGGGACTGAAGCTTTCTTT
CDR3aa: CASSRRTGTEAFF

d_gene: -
abundance: few
j_gene: TRBJ2-1
v_gene: TRBV12-3/TRBV12-4
CDR3nt: TGTGCCAGCAGCGATGGTTGGATCGGCGATGAGCAGTTCTTC
CDR3aa: CASSDGWIGDEQFF

d_gene: -
abundance: few
j_gene: TRBJ2-2
v_gene: TRBV4-3
CDR3nt: TGCGCCAGCAGCCAAGATAATACGGGACTCACCGGGGAGCTGTTTTTT
CDR3aa: CASSQDNTGLTGELFF

d_gene: TRBD1
abundance: few
j_gene: TRBJ2-3
v_gene: TRBV20-1
CDR3nt: TGCAGTGCTACCGGGACAGGGGGCGGGAGTGGGACAGATACGCAGTATTTT
CDR3aa: CSATGTGGGSGTDTQYF

d_gene: -
abundance: -
j_gene: TRBJ1-1
v_gene: TRBV4-3
CDR3nt: TGCGCCAGCAGCCAAGTAGGACAGCCGAACACTGAAGCTTTCTTT
CDR3aa: CASSQVGQPNTEAFF

d_gene: -
abundance: few
j_gene: TRBJ2-7
v_gene: TRBV14
CDR3nt: TGTGCCAGCAGCTTAAGGACGGATTCCTACGAGCAGTACTTC
CDR3aa: CASSLRTDSYEQYF

d_gene: -
abundance: few
j_gene: TRBJ2-5
v_gene: TRBV4-3
CDR3nt: TGCGCCAGCAGCCAAGTGGAGGGGCAAGAGACCCAGTACTTC
CDR3aa: CASSQVEGQETQYF

d_gene: -
abundance: few
j_gene: TRBJ2-3
v_gene: TRBV24-1
CDR3nt: TGTGCCACCAGTGATGACGTTGGGGTTACGCAGTATTTT
CDR3aa: CATSDDVGVTQYF

d_gene: TRBD1
abundance: few
j_gene: TRBJ1-4
v_gene: TRBV2
CDR3nt: TGTGCCACACGACAGGGGACGGGAGCTAATGAAAAACTGTTTTTT
CDR3aa: CATRQGTGANEKLFF

d_gene: -
abundance: -
j_gene: TRBJ1-2
v_gene: TRBV12-3/TRBV12-4
CDR3nt: TGTGCCAGCAGTTCAAAGACAGGCTATGGCTACACCTTC
CDR3aa: CASSSKTGYGYTF

d_gene: -
abundance: few
j_gene: TRBJ2-2
v_gene: TRBV11-3
CDR3nt: TGTGCCAGCAGCTTAGGGGACGGGGAGCTGTTTTTT
CDR3aa: CASSLGDGELFF

d_gene: TRBD2
abundance: few
j_gene: TRBJ2-7
v_gene: TRBV7-6
CDR3nt: TGTGCCAGCAGCTCGAGGGGACTAACTAGCGGGGAGCAGTACTTC
CDR3aa: CASSSRGLTSGEQYF

d_gene: TRBD1
abundance: -
j_gene: TRBJ1-5
v_gene: TRBV20-1
CDR3nt: TGCAGTGCTGACCCCGGGACAGGGGCCGGTCAGCCCCAGCATTTT
CDR3aa: CSADPGTGAGQPQHF

d_gene: -
abundance: few
j_gene: TRBJ1-4
v_gene: TRBV7-2
CDR3nt: TGTGCCAGCAGCTTAGGGGGGCAGGGCCCGAGCGAAAAACTGTTTTTT
CDR3aa: CASSLGGQGPSEKLFF

d_gene: -
abundance: -
j_gene: TRBJ2-6
v_gene: TRBV4-3
CDR3nt: TGCGCCAGCAGCCAAGGATGGTTCGCTGGGGCCAACGTCCTGACTTTC
CDR3aa: CASSQGWFAGANVLTF

d_gene: -
abundance: many
j_gene: TRBJ1-2
v_gene: TRBV29-1
CDR3nt: TGCAGCGTTGAAGATCCCGGGAGAATTGGCTACACCTTC
CDR3aa: CSVEDPGRIGYTF

d_gene: TRBD2
abundance: few
j_gene: TRBJ2-1
v_gene: TRBV7-2
CDR3nt: TGTGCCAGCAGCCCAAGACTAGCGGACCTCTACAATGAGCAGTTCTTC
CDR3aa: CASSPRLADLYNEQFF

d_gene: -
abundance: few
j_gene: TRBJ1-4
v_gene: TRBV12-3/TRBV12-4
CDR3nt: TGTGCCAGCAGTTCAGGCGGGCTTGGGCCAAATGAAAAACTGTTTTTT
CDR3aa: CASSSGGLGPNEKLFF

d_gene: -
abundance: many
j_gene: TRBJ1-1
v_gene: TRBV6-2/TRBV6-3
CDR3nt: TGTGCCAGCAGAAAGACTTACACTGAAGCTTTCTTT
CDR3aa: CASRKTYTEAFF

d_gene: -
abundance: few
j_gene: TRBJ1-1
v_gene: TRBV18
CDR3nt: TGTGCCAGCTCAGATGAGTTTGACACTGAAGCTTTCTTT
CDR3aa: CASSDEFDTEAFF

d_gene: -
abundance: few
j_gene: TRBJ2-3
v_gene: TRBV5-1
CDR3nt: TGCGCCAGCACCCCCCTCCGGGGGACGGATAGCACAGATACGCAGTATTTT
CDR3aa: CASTPLRGTDSTDTQYF

d_gene: -
abundance: -
j_gene: TRBJ2-5
v_gene: TRBV5-1
CDR3nt: TGCGCCAGCAGGCGTGTCTGGGTACAAGAGACCCAGTACTTC
CDR3aa: CASRRVWVQETQYF

d_gene: -
abundance: many
j_gene: TRBJ1-5
v_gene: TRBV29-1
CDR3nt: TGCAGCGTTTCAGATCCTAATCAGCCCCAGCATTTT
CDR3aa: CSVSDPNQPQHF

d_gene: TRBD2
abundance: -
j_gene: TRBJ2-5
v_gene: TRBV7-9
CDR3nt: TGTGCCAGCAGCTACTGGACTAGTTCTAAAGAGACCCAGTACTTC
CDR3aa: CASSYWTSSKETQYF

d_gene: -
abundance: -
j_gene: TRBJ1-6
v_gene: TRBV6-1
CDR3nt: TGTGCCAGCAGTGAAGATCTGGGCTCACCCCTCCACTTT
CDR3aa: CASSEDLGSPLHF

d_gene: -
abundance: -
j_gene: TRBJ2-3
v_gene: TRBV6-1
CDR3nt: TGTGCCAGCAGTGACAGTCCGAAGGCCACAGATACGCAGTATTTT
CDR3aa: CASSDSPKATDTQYF

d_gene: -
abundance: -
j_gene: TRBJ1-5
v_gene: TRBV20-1
CDR3nt: TGCAGTGCTAGAGATCTCGAAAAGGGGAATCAGCCCCAGCATTTT
CDR3aa: CSARDLEKGNQPQHF

d_gene: -
abundance: few
j_gene: TRBJ2-3
v_gene: TRBV4-3
CDR3nt: TGCGCCAGCAGCCTTGGCGGGGCGGTTTCTAGCACAGATACGCAGTATTTT
CDR3aa: CASSLGGAVSSTDTQYF

d_gene: -
abundance: -
j_gene: TRBJ2-5
v_gene: TRBV7-2
CDR3nt: TGTGCCAGCAGCTCCGAGTCAGGGGGACTATGGGAGACCCAGTACTTC
CDR3aa: CASSSESGGLWETQYF